A selection of T cell receptor beta chains follows, all from one sample in a study of PD-L1 blockade in urothelial cancer. Assay used: immunoSEQ multiplex PCR; TCRdb lists only in-frame clones, some missing. The table lists 60,000 or so clones, around 79% of them singletons, with 4.5% in the top ten. This sample comprised PBMCs, obtained around atezolizumab (anti-PD-L1) treatment. Receptor source: a man between 70 and 80 years old with urothelial cancer. CDR3s include the opening cysteine and the closing phenylalanine or tryptophan. The order of the fields is V gene, clone size, D gene, J gene, CDR3 protein, CDR3 DNA. A D gene is named only where the DNA matches it firmly. Rows may omit the clone size; those that give it use once, few, many or a size class.

TRBV2	NA	NA	TRBJ2-2	CASSGGATGELFF	TGTGCCAGCAGTGGGGGAGCAACCGGGGAGCTGTTTTTT
TRBV5-1	NA	NA	TRBJ2-7	CASSLTDSYEQYF	TGCGCCAGCAGCTTGACAGACTCCTACGAGCAGTACTTC
TRBV9	NA	TRBD2	TRBJ2-5	CASSVAGRGSQETQYF	TGTGCCAGCAGCGTAGCGGGTCGCGGGAGCCAAGAGACCCAGTACTTC
TRBV5-8	NA	TRBD1	TRBJ1-1	CASSSRDRANTEAFF	TGTGCCAGCAGCTCCCGGGACAGGGCGAACACTGAAGCTTTCTTT
TRBV4-1	NA	TRBD2	TRBJ2-2	CASSQPTSGRKAGELFF	TGCGCCAGCAGCCAACCCACTAGCGGGAGAAAGGCCGGGGAGCTGTTTTTT
TRBV5-4	NA	TRBD2	TRBJ2-3	CASSLRALAGVTSTDTQYF	TGTGCCAGCAGCTTAAGGGCTCTAGCGGGAGTTACTAGCACAGATACGCAGTATTTT
TRBV19	few	NA	TRBJ1-1	CASSIAAGTEAFF	TGTGCCAGTAGTATTGCAGCGGGCACTGAAGCTTTCTTT
TRBV19	NA	TRBD2	TRBJ2-1	CASSSSSGRYEQFF	TGTGCCAGTAGTAGTTCTAGCGGGAGATATGAGCAGTTCTTC
TRBV11-3	NA	TRBD2	TRBJ2-3	CASSLDSGHDTQYF	TGTGCCAGCAGCTTAGATAGCGGGCATGATACGCAGTATTTT
TRBV7-2	NA	TRBD2	TRBJ2-3	CASSFTALAGGTNTQYF	TGTGCCAGCAGCTTTACTGCACTAGCGGGGGGCACGAATACGCAGTATTTT
TRBV19	NA	NA	TRBJ1-2	CASSARGGGDYGYTF	TGTGCCAGTAGTGCCCGTGGGGGAGGGGACTATGGCTACACCTTC
TRBV30	NA	TRBD1	TRBJ2-7	CAWRVDRVSEQYF	TGTGCCTGGAGAGTGGACAGGGTGTCCGAGCAGTACTTC
TRBV4-2	NA	TRBD2	TRBJ2-7	CASSSRLAGSSYEQYF	TGTGCCAGCAGCTCGAGACTAGCGGGGAGCTCCTACGAGCAGTACTTC
TRBV19	NA	NA	TRBJ2-7	CASSISLSYEQYF	TGTGCCAGTAGTATTTCTCTATCCTACGAGCAGTACTTC
TRBV4-2	few	NA	TRBJ1-5	CASSQDGSVMQPQHF	TGTGCCAGCAGCCAAGATGGGAGCGTGATGCAGCCCCAGCATTTT
TRBV19	NA	NA	TRBJ1-2	CASSGPVSYGYTF	TGTGCCAGTAGTGGGCCGGTGAGCTATGGCTACACCTTC
TRBV18	NA	TRBD2	TRBJ2-3	CASSPGTSGRDTQYF	TGTGCCAGCTCACCCGGGACTAGCGGGAGGGATACGCAGTATTTT
TRBV28	NA	NA	TRBJ2-1	CASSLKGVERSSYNEQFF	TGTGCCAGCAGTTTAAAGGGGGTGGAGCGGAGCTCCTACAATGAGCAGTTCTTC
TRBV5-1	NA	NA	TRBJ2-7	CASSLLGRTMDEQYF	TGCGCCAGCAGCTTGTTAGGCCGAACTATGGACGAGCAGTACTTC
TRBV6-6	few	TRBD2	TRBJ2-7	CASRLAPAGEVHEQYF	TGTGCCAGCAGACTCGCCCCAGCGGGAGAAGTGCACGAGCAGTACTTC
TRBV19	NA	NA	TRBJ2-4	CASSATGESAKNIQYF	TGTGCCAGTAGTGCCACCGGGGAGTCAGCCAAAAACATTCAGTACTTC
TRBV5-1	NA	NA	TRBJ1-4	CASSFRQATNEKLFF	TGCGCCAGCAGCTTCCGACAGGCAACTAATGAAAAACTGTTTTTT
TRBV30	NA	NA	TRBJ1-5	CAWSDVRGQPQHF	TGTGCCTGGAGTGATGTCAGGGGTCAGCCCCAGCATTTT
TRBV5-6	NA	TRBD1	TRBJ1-5	CASSQDRGQPQHF	TGTGCCAGCAGCCAAGACAGGGGCCAGCCCCAGCATTTT
TRBV10-3	few	TRBD1	TRBJ1-4	CAISDSGQGFEKLFF	TGTGCCATCAGTGATTCGGGACAGGGATTCGAAAAACTGTTTTTT
TRBV9	once	NA	TRBJ1-2	CASTTPGVNYGYTF	TGTGCCAGCACCACTCCGGGGGTTAACTATGGCTACACCTTC
TRBV10-2	NA	TRBD1	TRBJ1-2	CASSEQGARNGYTF	TGCGCCAGCAGTGAACAGGGGGCGCGGAATGGCTACACCTTC
TRBV5-1	NA	NA	TRBJ1-1	CASSLVHAAGNTEAFF	TGCGCCAGCAGCTTGGTACACGCTGCTGGGAACACTGAAGCTTTCTTT
TRBV2	NA	NA	TRBJ1-5	CASTSGLYQPQHF	TGTGCCAGCACCTCGGGACTTTATCAGCCCCAGCATTTT
TRBV10-3	NA	TRBD2	TRBJ2-7	CAIRGTSGRAATYEQYF	TGTGCCATCAGGGGGACTAGCGGGAGGGCGGCTACCTACGAGCAGTACTTC
TRBV2	NA	TRBD2	TRBJ2-3	CASRPGLAGGDTQYF	TGTGCCAGCAGGCCGGGACTAGCGGGAGGTGATACGCAGTATTTT